One TCR beta chain is described in this entry. The data were taken from a study of blood T cell repertoires in COVID-19. Produced via immunoSEQ multiplex PCR; TCRdb's table is partial and in-frame only. The repertoire consists of 140,000 or so clones, with 84% occurring once and the leading ten covering approximately 8.9%. V lost 5 bases and J 4 bases, leaving 6 bases between the germline ends. The CDR3 consists of 12 residues. From germline, CDR1 is SGHRS and CDR2 YFSETQ. The chain has TRBV5-1 and TRBJ1-4; no firm D call. This clonotype originated in a man between 25 and 39 years old with COVID-19, enrolled during active disease. Material for sequencing was peripheral blood. The CDR3 bases are TGCGCCAGCAGGGCCCTTAATGAAAAACTGTTTTTT. Protein product: CASRALNEKLFF.